This entry lists 16 T cell receptor beta chains sequenced from one sample in a study of blood T cell repertoires in COVID-19. Clones were sequenced by immunoSEQ multiplex PCR, and TCRdb holds only the in-frame ones, with some missing. The sample records roughly 160,000 clones, almost 85% being singletons. Sequenced material: peripheral blood. Receptors were obtained from a woman aged 80 or over with COVID-19, enrolled during active disease.

The chain uses TRBV5-1 and TRBJ1-4, with unresolved D. V was clipped by 0 bases and J by 7 bases, with 16 bases between them. The CDR3 contains 16 residues. Germline CDR1 and CDR2: SGHRS and YFSETQ. CDR3 amino acids: CASSLGPGREGEKLFF. In nucleotides, the CDR3 is TGCGCCAGCAGCTTGGGCCCGGGGAGGGAAGGTGAAAAACTGTTTTTT. Based on the CDR3 plus reference TRBV5-1 and TRBJ1-4, the full variable domain is KAGVTQTPRYLIKTRGQQVTLSCSPISGHRSVSWYQQTPGQGLQFLFEYFSETQRNKGNFPGRFSGRQFSNSRSEMNVSTLELGDSALYLCASSLGPGREGEKLFFGSGTQLSVL.

The chain recombines TRBV27 with TRBJ2-7, with 9 bases identical to TRBD1. This CDR3 contains 14 residues. Germline loops: CDR1 MNHEY, CDR2 SMNVEV (reference sequence). V gave up 4 bases and J gave up 4 bases; unmatched junction bases: 5. The CDR3 region has the DNA TGTGCCAGCAGTTCACCGGGACAGGGATACGAGCAGTACTTC. As protein: CASSSPGQGYEQYF.

In regard to this clone: Other DNA sequences in the sample encode the same CDR3. The CDR3 coding sequence is TGTGCCAGCTCACCACTAAGGCAGGGAGGAGATACGCAGTATTTT. This gives the protein CASSPLRQGGDTQYF. This chain uses TRBV18 with TRBJ2-3; possibly TRBD2 for D (6 bases). Germline V gene data show CDR1 as KGHSH and CDR2 as LQKENI. V was trimmed by 1 base and J by 5 bases, leaving 13 bases between them. The CDR3 runs to 15 residues.

The chain has TRBV6-6 and TRBJ1-6; D remains unclear. This CDR3 contains 14 residues. The germline CDR1 and CDR2 sequences are MNHNY and SVGAGI (reference sequence). The V and J ends lost 6 bases and 2 bases respectively, with 8 bases between them. CDR3 in amino acids: CASRAEAYNSPLHF. In DNA form, the CDR3 reads TGTGCCAGCAGGGCTGAGGCCTATAATTCACCCCTCCACTTT.

The chain is built from TRBV19 and TRBJ2-5; tentative D call: TRBD1 (6 bases). The V gene lost 0 bases and the J gene lost 4 bases, with 12 bases spanning the gap. The CDR3 contains 15 residues. The germline gives CDR1 LNHDA, CDR2 SQIVND (reference sequence). CDR3 sequence (DNA): TGTGCCAGTAGTATAGAGGGGCAGGGGCTAGAGACCCAGTACTTC. Translated, it gives CASSIEGQGLETQYF. The variable domain in full, with the rest retrieved from reference TRBV19 and TRBJ2-5, is DGGITQSPKYLFRKEGQNVTLSCEQNLNHDAMYWYRQDPGQGLRLIYYSQIVNDFQKGDIAEGYSVSREKKESFPLTVTSAQKNPTAFYLCASSIEGQGLETQYFGPGTRLLVL.

The V gene is TRBV10-3, the J gene TRBJ1-2; possibly TRBD1 for D (5 bases). The CDR3 is 15 residues long. The V end was cut by 6 bases, the J end by 4 bases, with 18 bases between. CDR1 and CDR2 from the germline V gene are ENHRY and SYGVKD. CDR3 protein: CAISQDARQIYGYTF. The CDR3 DNA sequence: TGTGCCATCAGCCAAGACGCGCGACAGATCTATGGCTACACCTTC.

The chain is built from TRBV7-6 and TRBJ2-1; 15 nucleotides line up with TRBD2. V was clipped by 1 base and J by 10 bases; unmatched bases: 8. The CDR3 loop spans 17 amino acids. Germline V gene lookup returns CDR1 SGHVS and CDR2 FNYEAQ. The CDR3: CASSLEPGLAGGNEQFF. DNA for the CDR3: TGTGCCAGCAGCTTAGAGCCGGGACTAGCGGGAGGTAACGAGCAGTTCTTC.

The rearrangement uses TRBV18 and TRBJ1-5; D is perhaps TRBD1 (6 bases). Trimming pared 5 bases from V and 4 bases from J, leaving 15 bases between. The CDR3 length is 15 residues. The germline V gene encodes CDR1 KGHSH and CDR2 LQKENI. The CDR3 DNA reads TGTGCCAGCTCAGTCCAGGGGACGGGGAATCAGCCCCAGCATTTT. Translation gives CASSVQGTGNQPQHF. The full variable domain, with the rest looked up from reference TRBV18 and TRBJ1-5, is NAGVMQNPRHLVRRRGQEARLRCSPMKGHSHVYWYRQLPEEGLKFMVYLQKENIIDESGMPKERFSAEFPKEGPSILRIQQVVRGDSAAYFCASSVQGTGNQPQHFGDGTRLSIL.

This clone was found once. The gene calls are TRBV18 and TRBJ1-5, with a possible D match to TRBD1 (5 bases). Per germline, CDR1 KGHSH and CDR2 LQKENI. CDR3 length equals 14 residues. Trimming cost V 3 bases and J 3 bases, with 9 bases left between them. The CDR3 loop is CASSPGGNNQPQHF. In nucleotides, the CDR3 is TGTGCCAGCTCACCCGGGGGGAACAATCAGCCCCAGCATTTT. The variable domain in full, completed from reference TRBV18 and TRBJ1-5, reads NAGVMQNPRHLVRRRGQEARLRCSPMKGHSHVYWYRQLPEEGLKFMVYLQKENIIDESGMPKERFSAEFPKEGPSILRIQQVVRGDSAAYFCASSPGGNNQPQHFGDGTRLSIL.

The chain combines TRBV5-4 with TRBJ1-2; no definite D call. The V end was cut by 4 bases, the J end by 4 bases, with 8 bases between. The CDR3 is 12 residues long. In germline, CDR1 is SGHNT, CDR2 YYREEE (reference sequence). The CDR3 region is CASSSGSYGYTF. CDR3 sequence (DNA): TGTGCCAGCAGCAGCGGGAGCTATGGCTACACCTTC.

The chain employs TRBV11-2 and TRBJ2-1; tentative D call: TRBD2 (6 bases). This CDR3 contains 15 residues. Trimming cost V 5 bases and J 5 bases, with 16 bases left between them. Germline CDR1 SGHAT, CDR2 FQNNGV. This chain's CDR3 is CASSLGPGTHNEQFF. The DNA for the CDR3 is TGTGCCAGCAGCCTAGGCCCCGGGACTCACAATGAGCAGTTCTTC.

The chain carries TRBV6-2 or TRBV6-3 and TRBJ1-2; 7 positions match TRBD1. CDR1 MNHEY and CDR2 SVGEGT come from the germline V gene. Trimming cost V 5 bases and J 2 bases; bases outside gene matches: 2. This CDR3 contains 13 residues. For the CDR3, the DNA is TGTGCCAGCAGTCAGGGACAGAACTATGGCTACACCTTC. Protein: CASSQGQNYGYTF.

V usage is TRBV7-2 and J usage is TRBJ2-1, with 11 bases identical to TRBD2. CDR1 and CDR2 (germline): SGHTA, FQGNSA. Trimming at V came to 7 bases and at J to 3 bases, leaving 5 bases not matched to a gene. This CDR3 has 15 amino acids. CDR3 sequence (DNA): TGTGCCAGCACCCTTCTAGCGGGGGGCTACAATGAGCAGTTCTTC. As protein: CASTLLAGGYNEQFF.

The J gene is TRBJ1-1, the V gene TRBV7-3, with a possible D match to TRBD1 (6 bases). The CDR3 loop spans 15 amino acids. The germline V and J ends were trimmed by 1 base and 3 bases, with 12 bases remaining between them. Germline V gene sequence: CDR1 SGHTA, CDR2 FQGTGA. The CDR3 DNA follows: TGTGCCAGCAGCTTAATGGGGGCCCGGGACACTGAAGCTTTCTTT. Translated: CASSLMGARDTEAFF.

The chain employs TRBV28 and TRBJ1-2; no reliable D call. V lost 6 bases and J 5 bases, leaving 16 bases between the germline ends. From germline, CDR1 is MDHEN and CDR2 SYDVKM. The CDR3 runs 14 residues. CDR3: CASSGRRVGYGYTF. The CDR3 nucleotides read TGTGCCAGCAGCGGGCGGCGGGTTGGGTATGGCTACACCTTC.

The chain uses TRBV7-9 and TRBJ2-7, with 9 positions matching TRBD2. V trimming: 5 bases; J trimming: 2 bases; junction bases outside the gene matches: 7. The CDR3 has 15 amino acids. Germline CDR1 and CDR2: SEHNR and FQNEAQ (reference sequence). CDR3 sequence (DNA): TGTGCCAGCAGCCCCAAGACTAGCGGTACCTACGAGCAGTACTTC. Encoded protein: CASSPKTSGTYEQYF. The full variable domain, with the rest looked up from reference TRBV7-9 and TRBJ2-7, is DTGVSQNPRHKITKRGQNVTFRCDPISEHNRLYWYRQTLGQGPEFLTYFQNEAQLEKSRLLSDRFSAERPKGSFSTLEIQRTEQGDSAMYLCASSPKTSGTYEQYFGPGTRLTVT.